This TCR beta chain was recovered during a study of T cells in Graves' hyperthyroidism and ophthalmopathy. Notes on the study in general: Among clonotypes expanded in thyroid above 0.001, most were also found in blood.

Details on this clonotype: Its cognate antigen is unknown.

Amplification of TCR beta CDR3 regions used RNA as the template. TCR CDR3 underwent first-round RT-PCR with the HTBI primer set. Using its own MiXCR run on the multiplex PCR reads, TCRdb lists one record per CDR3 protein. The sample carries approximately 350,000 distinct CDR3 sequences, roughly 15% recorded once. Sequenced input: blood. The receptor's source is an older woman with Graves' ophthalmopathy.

DNA of the CDR3: TGTGCCAGCAGCTCAAGGACTAGCGGGAGGAGCGAGCCAGATACGCAGTATTTT. Translating it yields CASSSRTSGRSEPDTQYF. The chain links TRBV7-2 to TRBJ2-3, with 14 bases aligning to TRBD2. The CDR3 is made up of 18 amino acids. The junction had 10 bases not matched to a gene; V was cut back by 4 bases and J by 4 bases. The germline V gene encodes CDR1 SGHTA and CDR2 FQGNSA.